The present T cell receptor (beta chain) was sequenced within a study of monozygotic twins with inflammatory bowel disease. The authors made each sample's cDNA in eight separate reactions. Each CDR3 protein gets one entry in TCRdb, which reprocessed the 5' RACE reads and gives no DNA. This table lists more than 75,000 distinct CDR3 sequences. The source is a human donor with ulcerative colitis or Crohn's disease, or a healthy co-twin of an affected twin (not recorded which). Input material: blood.

This CDR3 reads CSAGSGTGVMHF. The V call is TRBV20-1, the J call TRBJ1-5; TCRdb lists TRBD1, though no DNA is available to test this call. Germline-derived CDR1 and CDR2 are DFQATT and SNEGSKA (reference sequence). The CDR3 runs 12 residues.